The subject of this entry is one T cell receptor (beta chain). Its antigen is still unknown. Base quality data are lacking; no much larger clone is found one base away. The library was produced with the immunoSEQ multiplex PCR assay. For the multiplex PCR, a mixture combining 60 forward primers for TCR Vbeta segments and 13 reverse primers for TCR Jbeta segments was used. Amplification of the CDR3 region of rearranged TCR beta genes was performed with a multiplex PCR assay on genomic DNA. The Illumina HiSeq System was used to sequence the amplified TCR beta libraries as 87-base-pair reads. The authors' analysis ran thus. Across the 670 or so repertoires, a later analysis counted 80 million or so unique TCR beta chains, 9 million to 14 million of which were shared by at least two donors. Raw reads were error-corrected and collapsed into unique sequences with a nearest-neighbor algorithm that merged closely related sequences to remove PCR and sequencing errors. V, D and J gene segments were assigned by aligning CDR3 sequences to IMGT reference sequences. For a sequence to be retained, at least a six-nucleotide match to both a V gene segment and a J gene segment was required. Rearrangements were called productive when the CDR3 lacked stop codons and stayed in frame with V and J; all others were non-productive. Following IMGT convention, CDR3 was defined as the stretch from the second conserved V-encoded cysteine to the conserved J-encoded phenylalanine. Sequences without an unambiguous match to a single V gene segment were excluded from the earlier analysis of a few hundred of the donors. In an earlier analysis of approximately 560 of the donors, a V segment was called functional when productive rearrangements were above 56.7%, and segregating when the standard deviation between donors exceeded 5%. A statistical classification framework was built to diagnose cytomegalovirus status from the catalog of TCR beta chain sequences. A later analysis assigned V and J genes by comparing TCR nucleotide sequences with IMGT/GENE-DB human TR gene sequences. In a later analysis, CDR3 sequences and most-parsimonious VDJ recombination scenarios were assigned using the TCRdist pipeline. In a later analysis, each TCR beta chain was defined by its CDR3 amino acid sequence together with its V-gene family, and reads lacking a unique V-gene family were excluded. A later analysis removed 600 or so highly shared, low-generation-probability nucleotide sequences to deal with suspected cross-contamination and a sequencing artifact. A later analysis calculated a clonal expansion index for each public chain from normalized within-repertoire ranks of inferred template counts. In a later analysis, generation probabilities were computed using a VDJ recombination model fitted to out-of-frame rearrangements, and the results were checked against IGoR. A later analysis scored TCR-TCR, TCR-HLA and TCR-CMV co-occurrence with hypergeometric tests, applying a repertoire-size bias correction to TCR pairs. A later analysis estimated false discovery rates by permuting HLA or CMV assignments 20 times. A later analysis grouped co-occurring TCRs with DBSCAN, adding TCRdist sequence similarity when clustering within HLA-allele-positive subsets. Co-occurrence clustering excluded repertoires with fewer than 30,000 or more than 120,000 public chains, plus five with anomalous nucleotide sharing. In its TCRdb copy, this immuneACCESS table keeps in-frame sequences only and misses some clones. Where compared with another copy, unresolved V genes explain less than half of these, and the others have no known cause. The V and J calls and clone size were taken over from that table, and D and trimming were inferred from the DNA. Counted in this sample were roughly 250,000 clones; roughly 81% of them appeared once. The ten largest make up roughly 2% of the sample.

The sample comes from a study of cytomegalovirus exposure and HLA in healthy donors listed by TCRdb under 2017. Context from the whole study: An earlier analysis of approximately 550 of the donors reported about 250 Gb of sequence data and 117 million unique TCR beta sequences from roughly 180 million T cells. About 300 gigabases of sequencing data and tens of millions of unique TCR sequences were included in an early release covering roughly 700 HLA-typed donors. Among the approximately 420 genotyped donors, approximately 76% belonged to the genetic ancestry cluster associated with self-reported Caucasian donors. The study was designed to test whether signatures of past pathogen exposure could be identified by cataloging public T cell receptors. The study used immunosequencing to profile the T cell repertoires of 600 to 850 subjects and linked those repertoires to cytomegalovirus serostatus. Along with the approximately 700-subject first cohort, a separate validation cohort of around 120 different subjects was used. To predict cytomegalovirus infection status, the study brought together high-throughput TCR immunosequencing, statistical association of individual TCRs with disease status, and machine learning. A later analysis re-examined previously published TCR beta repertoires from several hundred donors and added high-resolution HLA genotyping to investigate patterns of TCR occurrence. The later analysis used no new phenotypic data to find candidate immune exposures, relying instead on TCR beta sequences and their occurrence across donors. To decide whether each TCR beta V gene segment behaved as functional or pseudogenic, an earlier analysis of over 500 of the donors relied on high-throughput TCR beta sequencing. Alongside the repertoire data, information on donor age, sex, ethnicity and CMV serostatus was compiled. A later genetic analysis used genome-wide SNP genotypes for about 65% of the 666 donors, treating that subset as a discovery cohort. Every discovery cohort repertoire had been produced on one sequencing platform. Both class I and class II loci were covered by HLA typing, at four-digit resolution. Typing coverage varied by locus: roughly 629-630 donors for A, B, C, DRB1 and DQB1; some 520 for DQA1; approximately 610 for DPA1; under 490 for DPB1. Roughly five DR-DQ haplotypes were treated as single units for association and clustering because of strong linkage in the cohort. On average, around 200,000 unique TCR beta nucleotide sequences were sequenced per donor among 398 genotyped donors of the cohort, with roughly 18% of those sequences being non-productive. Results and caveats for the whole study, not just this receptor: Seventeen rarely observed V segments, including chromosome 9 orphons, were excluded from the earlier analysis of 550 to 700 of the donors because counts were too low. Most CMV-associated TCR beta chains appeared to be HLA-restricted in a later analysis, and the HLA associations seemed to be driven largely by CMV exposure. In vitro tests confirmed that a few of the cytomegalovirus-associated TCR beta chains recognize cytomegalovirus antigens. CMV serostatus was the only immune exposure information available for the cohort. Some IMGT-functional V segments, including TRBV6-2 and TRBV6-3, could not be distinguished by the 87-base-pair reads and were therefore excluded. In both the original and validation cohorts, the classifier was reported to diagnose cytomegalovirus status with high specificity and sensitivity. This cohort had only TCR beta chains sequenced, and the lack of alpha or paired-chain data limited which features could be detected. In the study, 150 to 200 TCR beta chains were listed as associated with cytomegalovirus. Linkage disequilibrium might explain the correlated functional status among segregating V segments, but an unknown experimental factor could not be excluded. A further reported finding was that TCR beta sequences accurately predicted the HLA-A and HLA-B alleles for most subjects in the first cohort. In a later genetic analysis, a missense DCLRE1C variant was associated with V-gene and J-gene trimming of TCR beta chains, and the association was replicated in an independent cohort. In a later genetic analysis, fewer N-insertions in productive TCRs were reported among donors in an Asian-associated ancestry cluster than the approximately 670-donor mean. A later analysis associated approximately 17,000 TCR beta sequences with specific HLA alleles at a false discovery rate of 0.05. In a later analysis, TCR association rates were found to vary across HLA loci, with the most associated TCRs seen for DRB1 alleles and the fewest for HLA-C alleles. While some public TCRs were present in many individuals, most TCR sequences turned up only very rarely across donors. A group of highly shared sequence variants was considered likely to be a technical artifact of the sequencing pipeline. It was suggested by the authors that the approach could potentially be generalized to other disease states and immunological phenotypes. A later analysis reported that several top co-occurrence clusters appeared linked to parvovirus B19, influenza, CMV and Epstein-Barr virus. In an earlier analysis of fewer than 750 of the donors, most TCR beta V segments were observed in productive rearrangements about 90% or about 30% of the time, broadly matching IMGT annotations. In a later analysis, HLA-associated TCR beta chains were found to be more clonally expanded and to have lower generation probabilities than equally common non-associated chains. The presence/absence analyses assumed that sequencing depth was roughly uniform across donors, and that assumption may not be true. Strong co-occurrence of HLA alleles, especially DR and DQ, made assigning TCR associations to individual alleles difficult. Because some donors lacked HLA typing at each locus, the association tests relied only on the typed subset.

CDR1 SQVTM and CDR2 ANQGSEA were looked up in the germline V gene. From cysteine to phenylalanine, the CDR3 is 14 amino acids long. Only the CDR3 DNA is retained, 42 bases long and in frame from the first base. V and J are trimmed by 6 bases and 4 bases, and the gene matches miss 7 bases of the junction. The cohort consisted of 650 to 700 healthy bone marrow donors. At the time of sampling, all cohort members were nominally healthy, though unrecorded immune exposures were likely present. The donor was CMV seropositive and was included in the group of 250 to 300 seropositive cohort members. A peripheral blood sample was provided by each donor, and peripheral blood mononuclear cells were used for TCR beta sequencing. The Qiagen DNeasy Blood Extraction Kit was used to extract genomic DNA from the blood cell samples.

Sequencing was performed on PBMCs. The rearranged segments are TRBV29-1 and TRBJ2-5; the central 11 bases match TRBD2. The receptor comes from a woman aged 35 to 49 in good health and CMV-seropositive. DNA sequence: TGCAGCGTCGAACTAGCGGGAGTCCCAGAGACCCAGTACTTC. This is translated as CSVELAGVPETQYF.